This T cell receptor beta chain comes out of a study of blood T cell repertoires in COVID-19. About the research overall: The analysed material was cDNA or gDNA that came from T cells, B-cell-depleted T cells, or PBMCs.

The CDR3 is 14 residues long. Germline V gene lookup returns CDR1 MDHEN and CDR2 SYDVKM. With 5 bases removed from V and 3 bases from J, the gap between germline ends came to 11 bases. The table came from immunoSEQ multiplex PCR; TCRdb's copy has only in-frame clones and leaves some out. The sample shows some 110,000 clones, 90% to 95% of them seen only once. The sequence was obtained from a middle-aged man with COVID-19, enrolled during active disease. The specimen was peripheral blood. The chain uses TRBV28 and TRBJ2-1, with D perhaps matching TRBD2 (5 bases). The CDR3 DNA is TGTGCCAGCAGTCCGCCGAGGGTCTACAATGAGCAGTTCTTC. Encoded protein: CASSPPRVYNEQFF.